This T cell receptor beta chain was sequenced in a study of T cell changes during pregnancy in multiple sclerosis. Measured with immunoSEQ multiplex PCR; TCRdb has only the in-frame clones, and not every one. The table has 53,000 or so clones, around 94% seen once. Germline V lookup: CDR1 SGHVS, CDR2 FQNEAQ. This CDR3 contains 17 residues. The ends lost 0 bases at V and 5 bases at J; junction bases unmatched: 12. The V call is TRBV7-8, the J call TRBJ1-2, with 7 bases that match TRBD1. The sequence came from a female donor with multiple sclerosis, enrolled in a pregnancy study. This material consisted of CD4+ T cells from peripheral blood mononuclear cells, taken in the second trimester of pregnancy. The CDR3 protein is CASSLATGYKGAYGYTF. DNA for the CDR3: TGTGCCAGCAGCTTAGCGACAGGGTACAAGGGGGCGTATGGCTACACCTTC.